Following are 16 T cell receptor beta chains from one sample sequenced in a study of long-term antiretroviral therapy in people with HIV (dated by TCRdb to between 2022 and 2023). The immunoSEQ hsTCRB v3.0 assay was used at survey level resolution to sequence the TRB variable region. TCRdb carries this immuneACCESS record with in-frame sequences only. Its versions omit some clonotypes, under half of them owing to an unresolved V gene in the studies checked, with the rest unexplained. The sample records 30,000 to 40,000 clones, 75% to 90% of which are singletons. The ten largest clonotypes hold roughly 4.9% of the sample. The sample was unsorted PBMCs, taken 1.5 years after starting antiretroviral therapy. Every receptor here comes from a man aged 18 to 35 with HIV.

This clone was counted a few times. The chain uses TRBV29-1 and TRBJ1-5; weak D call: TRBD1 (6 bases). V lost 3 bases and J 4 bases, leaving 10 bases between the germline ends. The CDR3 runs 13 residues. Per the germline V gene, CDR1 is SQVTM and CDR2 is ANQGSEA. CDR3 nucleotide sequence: TGCAGCGTTGATCAGGGGTTGAATCAGCCCCAGCATTTT. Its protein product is CSVDQGLNQPQHF. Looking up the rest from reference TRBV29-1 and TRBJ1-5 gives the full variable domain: SAVISQKPSRDICQRGTSLTIQCQVDSQVTMMFWYRQQPGQSLTLIATANQGSEATYESGFVIDKFPISRPNLTFSTLTVSNMSPEDSSIYLCSVDQGLNQPQHFGDGTRLSIL.

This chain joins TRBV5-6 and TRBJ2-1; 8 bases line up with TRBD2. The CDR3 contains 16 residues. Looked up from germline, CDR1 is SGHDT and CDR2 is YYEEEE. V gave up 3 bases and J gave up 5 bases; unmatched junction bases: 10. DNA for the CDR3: TGTGCCAGCAGCTGGGTTCAGAGACTAGCGAACAATGAGCAGTTCTTC. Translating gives CASSWVQRLANNEQFF. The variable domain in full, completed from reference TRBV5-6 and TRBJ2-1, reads DAGVTQSPTHLIKTRGQQVTLRCSPKSGHDTVSWYQQALGQGPQFIFQYYEEEERQRGNFPDRFSGHQFPNYSSELNVNALLLGDSALYLCASSWVQRLANNEQFFGPGTRLTVL.

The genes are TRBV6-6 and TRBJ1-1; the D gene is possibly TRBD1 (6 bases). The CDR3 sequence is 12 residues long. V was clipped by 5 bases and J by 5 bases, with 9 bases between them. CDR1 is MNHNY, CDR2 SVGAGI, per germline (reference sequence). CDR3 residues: CASSVRGTEAFF. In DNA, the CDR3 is TGTGCCAGCAGTGTAAGGGGGACTGAAGCTTTCTTT.

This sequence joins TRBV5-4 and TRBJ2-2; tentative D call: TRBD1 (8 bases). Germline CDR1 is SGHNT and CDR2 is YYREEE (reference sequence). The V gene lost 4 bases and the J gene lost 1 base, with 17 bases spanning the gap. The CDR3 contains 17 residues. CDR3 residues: CASSPGGTGGNTGELFF. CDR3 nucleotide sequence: TGTGCCAGCAGCCCGGGGGGTACAGGGGGGAACACCGGGGAGCTGTTTTTT.

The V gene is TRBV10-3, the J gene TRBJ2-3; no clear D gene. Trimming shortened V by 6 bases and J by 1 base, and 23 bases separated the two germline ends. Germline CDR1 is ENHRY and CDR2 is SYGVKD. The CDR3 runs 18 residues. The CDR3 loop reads CAISPSLIRSMGTDTQYF. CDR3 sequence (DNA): TGTGCCATCAGCCCCAGCCTCATTAGGAGCATGGGCACAGATACGCAGTATTTT.

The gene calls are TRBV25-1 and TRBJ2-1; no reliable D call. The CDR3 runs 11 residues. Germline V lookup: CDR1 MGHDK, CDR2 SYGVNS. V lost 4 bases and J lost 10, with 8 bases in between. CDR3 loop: CASSVIDEQFF. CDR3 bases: TGTGCCAGCAGTGTAATCGACGAGCAGTTCTTC.

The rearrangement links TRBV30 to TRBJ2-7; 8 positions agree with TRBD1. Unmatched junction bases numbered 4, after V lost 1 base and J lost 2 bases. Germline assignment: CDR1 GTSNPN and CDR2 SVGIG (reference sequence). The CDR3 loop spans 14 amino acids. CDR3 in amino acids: CAWSETGVAYEQYF. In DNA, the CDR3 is TGTGCCTGGAGTGAGACAGGGGTGGCCTACGAGCAGTACTTC.

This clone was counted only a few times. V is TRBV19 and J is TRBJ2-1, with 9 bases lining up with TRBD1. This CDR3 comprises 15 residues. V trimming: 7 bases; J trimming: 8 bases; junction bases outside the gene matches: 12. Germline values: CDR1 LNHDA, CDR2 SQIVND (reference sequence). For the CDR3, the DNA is TGTGCCAGTACTAGGGGCGGACAGGGGTTAGATGAGCAGTTCTTC. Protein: CASTRGGQGLDEQFF.

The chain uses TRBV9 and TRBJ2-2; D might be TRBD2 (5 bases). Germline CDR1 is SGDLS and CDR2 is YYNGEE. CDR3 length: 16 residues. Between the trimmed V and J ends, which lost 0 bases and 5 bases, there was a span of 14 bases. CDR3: CASSVGGLPTTGELFF. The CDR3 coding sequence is TGTGCCAGCAGCGTAGGAGGGCTACCTACGACCGGGGAGCTGTTTTTT.

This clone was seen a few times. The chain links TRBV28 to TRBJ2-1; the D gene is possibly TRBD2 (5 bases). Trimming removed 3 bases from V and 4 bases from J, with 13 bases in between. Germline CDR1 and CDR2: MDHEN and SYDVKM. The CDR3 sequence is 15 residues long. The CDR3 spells CASSFQRRAYNEQFF. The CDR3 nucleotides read TGTGCCAGCAGTTTCCAGCGGAGAGCGTACAATGAGCAGTTCTTC.

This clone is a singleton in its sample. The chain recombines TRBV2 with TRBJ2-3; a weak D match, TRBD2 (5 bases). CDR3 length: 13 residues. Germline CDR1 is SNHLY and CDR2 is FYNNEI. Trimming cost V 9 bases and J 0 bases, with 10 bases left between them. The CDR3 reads CARGSGSTDTQYF. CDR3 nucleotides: TGTGCCAGAGGTTCGGGAAGCACAGATACGCAGTATTTT.

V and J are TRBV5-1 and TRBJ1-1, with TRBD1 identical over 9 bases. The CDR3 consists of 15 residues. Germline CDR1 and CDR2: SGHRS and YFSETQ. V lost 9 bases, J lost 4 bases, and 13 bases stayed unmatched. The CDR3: CATRAGQGFATEAFF. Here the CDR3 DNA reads TGCGCCACCCGGGCGGGACAGGGTTTTGCCACTGAAGCTTTCTTT.

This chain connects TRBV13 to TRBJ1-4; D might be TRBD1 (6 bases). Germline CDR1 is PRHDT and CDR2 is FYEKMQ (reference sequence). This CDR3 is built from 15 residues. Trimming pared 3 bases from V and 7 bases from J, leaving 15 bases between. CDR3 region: CASSFRGARGEKLFF. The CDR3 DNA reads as TGTGCCAGCAGCTTTCGGGGGGCGAGGGGTGAAAAACTGTTTTTT.

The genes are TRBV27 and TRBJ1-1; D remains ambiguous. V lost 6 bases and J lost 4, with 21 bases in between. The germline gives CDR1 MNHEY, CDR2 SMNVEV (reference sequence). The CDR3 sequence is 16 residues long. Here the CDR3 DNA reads TGTGCCAGCAGCTCAGGCTTCCGGGCCCGAGCCACTGAAGCTTTCTTT. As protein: CASSSGFRARATEAFF.

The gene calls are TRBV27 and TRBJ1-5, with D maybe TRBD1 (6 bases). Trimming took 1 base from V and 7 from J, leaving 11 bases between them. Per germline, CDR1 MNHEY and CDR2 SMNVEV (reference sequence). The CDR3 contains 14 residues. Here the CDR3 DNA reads TGTGCCAGCAGTTTATTGGGGGGGGCGCAGCCCCAGCATTTT. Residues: CASSLLGGAQPQHF.

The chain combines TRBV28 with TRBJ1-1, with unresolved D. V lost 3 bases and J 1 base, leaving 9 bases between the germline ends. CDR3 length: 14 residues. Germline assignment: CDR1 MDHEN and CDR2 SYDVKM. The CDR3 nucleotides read TGTGCCAGCAGTTTGGTCCGGCAGAACACTGAAGCTTTCTTT. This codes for CASSLVRQNTEAFF.